This T cell receptor beta chain is drawn from a study of blood T cell repertoires in COVID-19. As for the study in general: T cells, B-cell-depleted T cells, or PBMCs provided the cDNA or gDNA that served as material.

This clone was detected only a few times. The method was immunoSEQ multiplex PCR; TCRdb's version includes in-frame clones alone and lacks a portion of them. The repertoire consists of about 180,000 clones, with 70% to 90% occurring once and the leading ten covering around 20%. The receptor was derived from a man in his sixties or seventies with active or convalescent COVID-19. The material sequenced was peripheral blood.

CDR3 nucleotides: TGCAGCGTTGCGGATGAAAAACTGTTTTTT. Residues: CSVADEKLFF. The V call is TRBV29-1, the J call TRBJ1-4, with D unclear. CDR3 length equals 10 residues. The germline CDR1 and CDR2 sequences are SQVTM and ANQGSEA. The V end lost 4 bases, the J end lost 6 bases, and 3 bases lay between the germline ends.